Listed below are T cell receptor beta chains from one sample, sequenced in a study of vaccination effects on CD4 cells after COVID-19. Their antigens remain unidentified. Produced via immunoSEQ multiplex PCR; TCRdb's table is partial and in-frame only. This sample has 30,000 to 35,000 clones, with 70% to 85% found just once. The sample was CD4+ T cells from PBMCs cultured with a peptide pool, taken before COVID-19 vaccination. The receptors come from a human donor who had a prior SARS-CoV-2 infection. The CDR3 runs from the conserved cysteine through the conserved F or W. The size of a clone is reported for some rows only, either as once, few or many, or as a class for expanded clones.

size: -
V: TRBV6-1
J: TRBJ2-7
CDR3: CASSEAYRGTYEQYF

size: -
V: TRBV11-1
J: TRBJ2-6
CDR3: CASSRVSGANVLTF

size: -
V: TRBV6-4
J: TRBJ2-3
CDR3: CASSSGQTDTQYF

size: once
V: TRBV6-5
J: TRBJ2-3
CDR3: CASIRTVTDTQYF

size: -
V: TRBV11-2
J: TRBJ2-7
CDR3: CASSLQPSGREQYF

size: once
V: TRBV30
J: TRBJ1-5
CDR3: CAWGWGQPQHF

size: -
V: TRBV7-9
J: TRBJ1-2
CDR3: CASSLAGKGTYGYTF

size: -
V: TRBV20-1
J: TRBJ1-6
CDR3: CSASRGHSPLHF

size: -
V: TRBV11-2
J: TRBJ2-3
CDR3: CASSLDPQLAGVVDTQYF

size: -
V: TRBV18
J: TRBJ2-7
CDR3: CASSLHYEQYF

size: -
V: TRBV11-1
J: TRBJ2-1
CDR3: CASSPGYYNEQFF

size: few
V: TRBV4-1
J: TRBJ1-3
CDR3: CASSQDYRASGNTIYF

size: -
V: TRBV4-2
J: TRBJ2-7
CDR3: CASSPLISREQYF

size: -
V: TRBV18
J: TRBJ2-2
CDR3: CASSGLAAPNTGELFF

size: -
V: TRBV7-2
J: TRBJ2-7
CDR3: CASSLVRAGLADSYEQYF

size: -
V: TRBV5-1
J: TRBJ2-2
CDR3: CASSSIFPGELFF

size: -
V: TRBV7-2
J: TRBJ2-3
CDR3: CASTPEPRGGRGTQYF

size: -
V: TRBV18
J: TRBJ2-1
CDR3: CASSRGRLAGDEQFF

size: -
V: TRBV14
J: TRBJ1-2
CDR3: CASSVLRGQGYTF

size: -
V: TRBV19
J: TRBJ2-1
CDR3: CASSIGTSGSSEQFF

size: once
V: TRBV7-2
J: TRBJ1-4
CDR3: CASSLGYKREKLFF

size: once
V: TRBV19
J: TRBJ1-2
CDR3: CASSIRAAGGDYGYTF